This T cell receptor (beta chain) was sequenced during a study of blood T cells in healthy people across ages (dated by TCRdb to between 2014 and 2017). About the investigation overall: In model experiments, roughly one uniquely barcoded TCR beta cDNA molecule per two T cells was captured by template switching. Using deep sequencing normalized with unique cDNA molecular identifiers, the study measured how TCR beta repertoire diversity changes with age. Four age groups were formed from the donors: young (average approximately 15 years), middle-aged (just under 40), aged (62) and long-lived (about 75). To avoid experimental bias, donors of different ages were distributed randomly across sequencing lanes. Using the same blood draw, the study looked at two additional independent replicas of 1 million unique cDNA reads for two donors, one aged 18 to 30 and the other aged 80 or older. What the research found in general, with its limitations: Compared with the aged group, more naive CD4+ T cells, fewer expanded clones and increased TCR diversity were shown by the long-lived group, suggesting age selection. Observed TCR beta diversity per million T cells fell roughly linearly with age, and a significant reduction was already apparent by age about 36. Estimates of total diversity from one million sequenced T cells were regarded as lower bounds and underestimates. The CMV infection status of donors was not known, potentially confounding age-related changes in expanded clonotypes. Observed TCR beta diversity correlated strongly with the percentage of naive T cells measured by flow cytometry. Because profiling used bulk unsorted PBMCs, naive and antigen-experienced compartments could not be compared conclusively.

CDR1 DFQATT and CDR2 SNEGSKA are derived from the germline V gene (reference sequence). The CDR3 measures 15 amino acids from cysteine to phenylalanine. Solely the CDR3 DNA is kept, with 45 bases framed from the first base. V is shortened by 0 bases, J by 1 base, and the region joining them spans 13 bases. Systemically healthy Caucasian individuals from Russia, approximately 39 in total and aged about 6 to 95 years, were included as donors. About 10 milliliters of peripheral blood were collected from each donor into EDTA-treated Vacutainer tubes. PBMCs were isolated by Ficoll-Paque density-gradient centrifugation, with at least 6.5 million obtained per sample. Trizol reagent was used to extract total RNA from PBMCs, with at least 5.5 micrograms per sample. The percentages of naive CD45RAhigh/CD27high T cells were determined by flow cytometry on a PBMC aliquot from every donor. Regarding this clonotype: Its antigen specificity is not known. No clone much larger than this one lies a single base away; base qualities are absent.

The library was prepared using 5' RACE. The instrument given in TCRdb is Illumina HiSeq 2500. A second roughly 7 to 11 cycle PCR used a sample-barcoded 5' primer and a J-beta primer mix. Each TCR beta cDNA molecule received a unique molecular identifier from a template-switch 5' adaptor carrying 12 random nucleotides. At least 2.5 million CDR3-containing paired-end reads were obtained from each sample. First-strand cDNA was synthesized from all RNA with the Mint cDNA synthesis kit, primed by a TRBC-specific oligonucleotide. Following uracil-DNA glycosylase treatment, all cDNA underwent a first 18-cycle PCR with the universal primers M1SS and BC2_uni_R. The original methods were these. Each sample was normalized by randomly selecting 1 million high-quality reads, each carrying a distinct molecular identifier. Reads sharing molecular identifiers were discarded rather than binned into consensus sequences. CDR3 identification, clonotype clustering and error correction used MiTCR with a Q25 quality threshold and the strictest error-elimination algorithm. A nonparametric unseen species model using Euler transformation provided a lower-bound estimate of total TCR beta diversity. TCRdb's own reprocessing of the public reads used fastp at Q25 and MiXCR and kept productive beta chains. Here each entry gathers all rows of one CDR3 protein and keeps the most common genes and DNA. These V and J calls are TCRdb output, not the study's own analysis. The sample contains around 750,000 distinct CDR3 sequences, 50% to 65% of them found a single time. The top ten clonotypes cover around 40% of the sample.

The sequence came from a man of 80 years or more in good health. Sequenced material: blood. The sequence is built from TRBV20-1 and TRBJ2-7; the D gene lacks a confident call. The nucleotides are TGCAGTGCTAGAGATGATGTCGGCCTTTCCTACGAGCAGTACTTC. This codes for CSARDDVGLSYEQYF.